A selection of T cell receptor beta chains follows, all from one sample in a study of control samples from healthy donors and cancer patients. This table comes from immunoSEQ multiplex PCR, and its TCRdb copy is limited to in-frame clones, with some not included. The sample carries roughly 120,000 clones, 88% recorded once. The sequenced sample was PBMCs. All receptors derive from a woman aged 60-75 years with lung cancer. Both conserved end residues are part of each CDR3. The order of the fields is CDR3 DNA, CDR3 protein, D gene, V gene, clone size, J gene. A D gene is named only where the DNA matches it firmly. Clone sizes are given selectively: once, few, many, or a class where the clone is expanded.

DNA: TGCGCCAGCAAACGGGACAGGGGTGCAACTAATGAAAAACTGTTTTTT; CDR3: CASKRDRGATNEKLFF; D: TRBD1; V: TRBV4-1; size: -; J: TRBJ1-4
DNA: TGCGCCAGCAGCTTGGGGGTGGGCGGGGCCAACGTCCTGACTTTC; CDR3: CASSLGVGGANVLTF; D: -; V: TRBV5-1; size: -; J: TRBJ2-6
DNA: TGTGCCACCAACTCTCCCGGCGAGGGTGGCACCGGGGAGCTGTTTTTT; CDR3: CATNSPGEGGTGELFF; D: -; V: TRBV15; size: few; J: TRBJ2-2
DNA: TGTGCCAGCAGCTTAACAGGGGGCCTCTACAATGAGCAGTTCTTC; CDR3: CASSLTGGLYNEQFF; D: TRBD1; V: TRBV7-3; size: -; J: TRBJ2-1
DNA: TGTGCCAGCAGCCCGGGACAGGGGGCCTGGCACGAGCAGTACTTC; CDR3: CASSPGQGAWHEQYF; D: TRBD1; V: TRBV14; size: -; J: TRBJ2-7
DNA: TGTGCCAGCAGTGACCCGCGGGCGGGGGGTTTGAACACCGGGGAGCTGTTTTTT; CDR3: CASSDPRAGGLNTGELFF; D: TRBD2; V: TRBV2; size: few; J: TRBJ2-2
DNA: TGCGCCAGCAGCTTGGCAGGCGGCTTGAACACTGAAGCTTTCTTT; CDR3: CASSLAGGLNTEAFF; D: -; V: TRBV5-1; size: -; J: TRBJ1-1
DNA: TGTGCCAGTAGTATAGACGCAGGGATTGTGGGGCCCCAGCATTTT; CDR3: CASSIDAGIVGPQHF; D: -; V: TRBV19; size: -; J: TRBJ1-5
DNA: TGTGCCAGCAATTATTTTGGGAGCTCCTATAATTCACCCCTCCACTTT; CDR3: CASNYFGSSYNSPLHF; D: -; V: TRBV6-2/TRBV6-3; size: -; J: TRBJ1-6
DNA: TGTGCCAGGGGGGGCCGCAACTATGGCTACACCTTC; CDR3: CARGGRNYGYTF; D: -; V: TRBV2; size: -; J: TRBJ1-2
DNA: TGTGCCTGTTCCTCACTAGCGGGGGCCTACGAGCAGTACTTC; CDR3: CACSSLAGAYEQYF; D: TRBD2; V: TRBV30; size: -; J: TRBJ2-7
DNA: TGTGCCAGCAGCTTGTCAGGACAGGGTATTGAGACCCAGTACTTC; CDR3: CASSLSGQGIETQYF; D: TRBD1; V: TRBV5-4; size: -; J: TRBJ2-5
DNA: TGTGCCAGCACCGCCGTGCTGGGGGCAGGGGACATTCAGTACTTC; CDR3: CASTAVLGAGDIQYF; D: -; V: TRBV6-5; size: -; J: TRBJ2-4
DNA: TGTGCCAGCAGCTTAACGTCGGCCGGCAGTGGCTACACCTTC; CDR3: CASSLTSAGSGYTF; D: -; V: TRBV7-2; size: -; J: TRBJ1-2
DNA: TGTGCCAGCAGCCAGGGGGGCGTTGAGACCCAGTACTTC; CDR3: CASSQGGVETQYF; D: -; V: TRBV3-1/TRBV3-2; size: few; J: TRBJ2-5
DNA: TGTGCCAGCAGCCTCACAACAGGGGGGGACACCATATATTTT; CDR3: CASSLTTGGDTIYF; D: TRBD1; V: TRBV11-3; size: -; J: TRBJ1-3
DNA: TGTGCCAGCAGTGTTGACCACCTTAGCAATCAGCCCCAGCATTTT; CDR3: CASSVDHLSNQPQHF; D: -; V: TRBV2; size: -; J: TRBJ1-5
DNA: TGTGCCAGAAGCTTAAAAGAAGCCCCTTGCTCTGGAAACACCATATATTTT; CDR3: CARSLKEAPCSGNTIYF; D: -; V: TRBV5-3; size: once; J: TRBJ1-3
DNA: TGTGCCACCTTCTCGACGGGACAGGGTTACACAGATACGCAGTATTTT; CDR3: CATFSTGQGYTDTQYF; D: TRBD1; V: TRBV5-4; size: few; J: TRBJ2-3
DNA: TGCAGCGTTGCCGGGACAGGGGGAGAAAAACTGTTTTTT; CDR3: CSVAGTGGEKLFF; D: TRBD1; V: TRBV29-1; size: -; J: TRBJ1-4
DNA: TGTGCCAGCAGCGTAGCCCCTAGCGGGAGAACAGATACGCAGTATTTT; CDR3: CASSVAPSGRTDTQYF; D: TRBD2; V: TRBV9; size: -; J: TRBJ2-3
DNA: TGTGCCAGCAGCTTACGCAACCAAGAGACCCAGTACTTC; CDR3: CASSLRNQETQYF; D: -; V: TRBV7-6; size: -; J: TRBJ2-5
DNA: TGTGCCAGCAGCGCGCTCCGGGACAGCTTTTACAATGAGCAGTTCTTC; CDR3: CASSALRDSFYNEQFF; D: TRBD1; V: TRBV5-6; size: -; J: TRBJ2-1
DNA: TGTGCCAGCAGTAAACAGGGGGCAGGAGAACCCCTCCACTTT; CDR3: CASSKQGAGEPLHF; D: TRBD1; V: TRBV2; size: -; J: TRBJ1-6
DNA: TGTGCCAGCAGCCGAAGCGGGGGGAACTCCTACGAGCAGTACTTC; CDR3: CASSRSGGNSYEQYF; D: TRBD2; V: TRBV6-2/TRBV6-3; size: -; J: TRBJ2-7
DNA: TGTGCCAGCAGCTCCCGTAGCGGGACTTCCTACAATGAGCAGTTCTTC; CDR3: CASSSRSGTSYNEQFF; D: TRBD2; V: TRBV9; size: -; J: TRBJ2-1
DNA: TGTGCCAGCAGCCGCGACAGGGGTTGGCCTGAAGCTTTCTTT; CDR3: CASSRDRGWPEAFF; D: TRBD1; V: TRBV2; size: -; J: TRBJ1-1
DNA: TGTGCCAGCAGTGTCTACAGAGACACCGGGGAGCTGTTTTTT; CDR3: CASSVYRDTGELFF; D: -; V: TRBV27; size: -; J: TRBJ2-2
DNA: TGTGCCAGCAGCCTGTGGGACAGGGATGAAGCTTTCTTT; CDR3: CASSLWDRDEAFF; D: TRBD1; V: TRBV3-1/TRBV3-2; size: once; J: TRBJ1-1
DNA: TGTGCCAGCAGTCGCGACAGGCCCTATTACTTC; CDR3: CASSRDRPYYF; D: -; V: TRBV28; size: once; J: TRBJ2-5
DNA: TGTGCCATCAGTGAAATGGATGGGACGGAACAGAACACTGAAGCTTTCTTT; CDR3: CAISEMDGTEQNTEAFF; D: -; V: TRBV10-3; size: -; J: TRBJ1-1
DNA: TGTGCCAGCAGCTTAACCGGGACAGACACTGAAGCTTTCTTT; CDR3: CASSLTGTDTEAFF; D: TRBD1; V: TRBV7-9; size: -; J: TRBJ1-1
DNA: TGTGCCAGCAGCCACCACAGGGAAAACTATGGCTACACCTTC; CDR3: CASSHHRENYGYTF; D: -; V: TRBV7-9; size: -; J: TRBJ1-2
DNA: TGTGCCACTCGGGACCGTAAATTGAACACTGAAGCTTTCTTT; CDR3: CATRDRKLNTEAFF; D: -; V: TRBV21-1; size: -; J: TRBJ1-1
DNA: TGTGCCAGCTCACCACCGGCGGGGGCGAACACCGGGGAGCTGTTTTTT; CDR3: CASSPPAGANTGELFF; D: TRBD2; V: TRBV18; size: -; J: TRBJ2-2
DNA: TGTGCCAGCGGACGGGCAGAGGCTAACTATGGCTACACCTTC; CDR3: CASGRAEANYGYTF; D: -; V: TRBV5-4; size: -; J: TRBJ1-2